The TCR beta chain described here comes from a study of OX40 agonist ivuxolimab in advanced cancers. CDR3 size: 11 residues. Germline CDR1 reads MDHEN; CDR2 reads SYDVKM. Between the trimmed V and J ends, which lost 6 bases and 9 bases, there was a span of 6 bases. Assay used: immunoSEQ multiplex PCR; TCRdb lists only in-frame clones, some missing. The sample yields fewer than 45,000 clones, around 70% seen once. The sample here was CD4+ or CD8+ T cells sorted from blood, taken in a trial of the OX40 agonist ivuxolimab. The chain couples TRBV28 to TRBJ1-6; no reliable D call. This clonotype originated in an adult with an advanced solid tumor such as melanoma, head and neck, liver or kidney cancer. The CDR3 reads CASRTTSPLHF. CDR3 DNA: TGTGCCAGCAGAACGACTTCACCCCTCCACTTT.